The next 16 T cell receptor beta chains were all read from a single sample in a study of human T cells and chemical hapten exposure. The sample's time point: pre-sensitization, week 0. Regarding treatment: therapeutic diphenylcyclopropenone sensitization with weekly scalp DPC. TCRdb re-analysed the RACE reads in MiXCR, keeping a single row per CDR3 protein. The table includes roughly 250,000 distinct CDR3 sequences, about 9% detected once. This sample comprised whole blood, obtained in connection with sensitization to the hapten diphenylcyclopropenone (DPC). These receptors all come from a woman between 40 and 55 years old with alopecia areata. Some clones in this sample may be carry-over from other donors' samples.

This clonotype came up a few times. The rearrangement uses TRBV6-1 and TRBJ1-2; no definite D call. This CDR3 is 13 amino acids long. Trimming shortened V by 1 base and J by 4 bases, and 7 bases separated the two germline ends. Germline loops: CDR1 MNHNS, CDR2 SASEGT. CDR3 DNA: TGTGCCAGCAGTGAAGACACATTCTATGGCTACACCTTC. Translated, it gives CASSEDTFYGYTF.

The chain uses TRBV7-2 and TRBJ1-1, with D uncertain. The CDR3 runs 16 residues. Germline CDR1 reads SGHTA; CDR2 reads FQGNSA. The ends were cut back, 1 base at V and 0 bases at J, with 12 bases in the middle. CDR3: CASSLEGTVLNTEAFF. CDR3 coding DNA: TGTGCCAGCAGCTTAGAGGGAACAGTTTTGAACACTGAAGCTTTCTTT.

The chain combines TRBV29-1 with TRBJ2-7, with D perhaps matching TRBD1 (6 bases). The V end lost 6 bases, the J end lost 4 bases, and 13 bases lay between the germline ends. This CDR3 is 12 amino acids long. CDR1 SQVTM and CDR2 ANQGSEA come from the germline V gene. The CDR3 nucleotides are TGCAGCGTCGGGACAATCCAATACGAGCAGTACTTC. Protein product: CSVGTIQYEQYF.

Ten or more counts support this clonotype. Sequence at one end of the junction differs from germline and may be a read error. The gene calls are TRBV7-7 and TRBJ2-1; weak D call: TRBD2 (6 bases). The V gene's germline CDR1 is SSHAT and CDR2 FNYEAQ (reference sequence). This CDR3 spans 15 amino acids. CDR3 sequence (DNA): TGTGCTAGCAGCTTGAATAGCGGCCCCTACAATGAGCAGTTCTTC. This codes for CASSLNSGPYNEQFF. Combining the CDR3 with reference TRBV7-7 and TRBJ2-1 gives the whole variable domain GAGVSQSPRYKVTKRGQDVTLRCDPISSHATLYWYQQALGQGPEFLTYFNYEAQPDKSGLPSDRFSAERPEGSISTLTIQRTEQRDSAMYRCASSLNSGPYNEQFFGPGTRLTVL.

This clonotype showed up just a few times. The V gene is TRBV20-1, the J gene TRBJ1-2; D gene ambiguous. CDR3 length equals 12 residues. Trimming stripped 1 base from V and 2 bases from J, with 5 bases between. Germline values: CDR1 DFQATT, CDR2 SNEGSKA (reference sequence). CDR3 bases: TGCAGTGCTAGAGGAGGGAACTATGGCTACACCTTC. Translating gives CSARGGNYGYTF.

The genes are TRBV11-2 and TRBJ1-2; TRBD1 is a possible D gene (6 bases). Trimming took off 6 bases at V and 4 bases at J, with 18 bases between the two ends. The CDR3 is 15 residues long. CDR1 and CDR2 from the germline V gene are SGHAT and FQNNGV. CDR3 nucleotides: TGTGCCAGCAGTCGCAGTGAAGGACAGAGCTATGGCTACACCTTC. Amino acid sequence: CASSRSEGQSYGYTF.

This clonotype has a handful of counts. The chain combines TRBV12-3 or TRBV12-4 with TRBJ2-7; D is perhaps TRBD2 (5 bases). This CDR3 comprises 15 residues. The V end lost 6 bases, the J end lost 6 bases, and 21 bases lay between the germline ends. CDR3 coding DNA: TGTGCCAGCAGCTCCCACGGTCTAACCGCGGGCGAGCAGTACTTC. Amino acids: CASSSHGLTAGEQYF.

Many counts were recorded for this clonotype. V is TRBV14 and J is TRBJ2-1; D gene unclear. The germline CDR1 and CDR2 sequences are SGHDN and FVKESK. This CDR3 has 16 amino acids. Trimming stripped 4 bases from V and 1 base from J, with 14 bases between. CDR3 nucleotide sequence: TGTGCCAGCAGCCCCCTCCGGTGGGAATCCTACAATGAGCAGTTCTTC. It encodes CASSPLRWESYNEQFF.

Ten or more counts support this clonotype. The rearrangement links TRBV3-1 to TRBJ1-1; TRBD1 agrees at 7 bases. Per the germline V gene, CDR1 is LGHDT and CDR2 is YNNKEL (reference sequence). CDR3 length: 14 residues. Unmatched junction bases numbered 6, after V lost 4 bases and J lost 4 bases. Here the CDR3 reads CASSPTAGGTEAFF. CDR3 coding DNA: TGTGCCAGCAGCCCTACCGCAGGGGGCACTGAAGCTTTCTTT. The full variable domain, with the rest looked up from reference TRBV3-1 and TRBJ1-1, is DTAVSQTPKYLVTQMGNDKSIKCEQNLGHDTMYWYKQDSKKFLKIMFSYNNKELIINETVPNRFSPKSPDKAHLNLHINSLELGDSAVYFCASSPTAGGTEAFFGQGTRLTVV.

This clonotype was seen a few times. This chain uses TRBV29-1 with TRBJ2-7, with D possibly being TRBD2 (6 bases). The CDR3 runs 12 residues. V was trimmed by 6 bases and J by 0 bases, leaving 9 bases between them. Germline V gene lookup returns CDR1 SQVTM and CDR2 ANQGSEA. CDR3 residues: CSVGTFSYEQYF. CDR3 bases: TGCAGCGTCGGGACTTTCTCCTACGAGCAGTACTTC.

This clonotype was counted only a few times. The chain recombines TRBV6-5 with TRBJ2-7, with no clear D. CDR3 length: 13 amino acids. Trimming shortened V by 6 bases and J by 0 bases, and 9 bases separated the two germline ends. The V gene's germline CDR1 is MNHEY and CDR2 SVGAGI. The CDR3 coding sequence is TGTGCCAGCAGAAAAGAAAGCTCCTACGAGCAGTACTTC. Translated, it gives CASRKESSYEQYF.

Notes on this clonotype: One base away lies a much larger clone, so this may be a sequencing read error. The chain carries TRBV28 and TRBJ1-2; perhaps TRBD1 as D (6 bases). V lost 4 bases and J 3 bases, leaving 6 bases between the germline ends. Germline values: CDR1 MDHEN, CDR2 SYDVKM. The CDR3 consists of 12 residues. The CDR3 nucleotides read TGTGCCAGCAGTTCAGGGGACTATGGCTACACCTTC. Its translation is CASSSGDYGYTF.

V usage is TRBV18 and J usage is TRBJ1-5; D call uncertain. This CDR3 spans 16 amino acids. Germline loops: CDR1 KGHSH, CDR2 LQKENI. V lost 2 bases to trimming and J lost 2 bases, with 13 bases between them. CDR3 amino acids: CASSPYGSPRNQPQHF. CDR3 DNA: TGTGCCAGCTCACCATACGGGTCCCCCCGCAATCAGCCCCAGCATTTT. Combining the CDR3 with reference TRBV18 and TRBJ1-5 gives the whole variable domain NAGVMQNPRHLVRRRGQEARLRCSPMKGHSHVYWYRQLPEEGLKFMVYLQKENIIDESGMPKERFSAEFPKEGPSILRIQQVVRGDSAAYFCASSPYGSPRNQPQHFGDGTRLSIL.

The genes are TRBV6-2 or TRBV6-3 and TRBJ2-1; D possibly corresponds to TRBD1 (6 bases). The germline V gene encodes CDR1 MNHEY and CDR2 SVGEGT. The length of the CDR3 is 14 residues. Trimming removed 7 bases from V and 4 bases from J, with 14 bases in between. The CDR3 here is CASIRPDRYNEQFF. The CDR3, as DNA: TGTGCCAGCATTCGACCGGACAGATACAATGAGCAGTTCTTC.

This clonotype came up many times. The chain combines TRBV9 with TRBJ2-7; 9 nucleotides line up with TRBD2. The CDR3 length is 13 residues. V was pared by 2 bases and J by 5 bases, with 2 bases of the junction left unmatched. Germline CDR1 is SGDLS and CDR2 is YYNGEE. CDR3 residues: CASSVRLADEQYF. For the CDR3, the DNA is TGTGCCAGCAGCGTCCGACTAGCGGACGAGCAGTACTTC. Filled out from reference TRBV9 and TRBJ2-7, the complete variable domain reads DSGVTQTPKHLITATGQRVTLRCSPRSGDLSVYWYQQSLDQGLQFLIQYYNGEERAKGNILERFSAQQFPDLHSELNLSSLELGDSALYFCASSVRLADEQYFGPGTRLTVT.

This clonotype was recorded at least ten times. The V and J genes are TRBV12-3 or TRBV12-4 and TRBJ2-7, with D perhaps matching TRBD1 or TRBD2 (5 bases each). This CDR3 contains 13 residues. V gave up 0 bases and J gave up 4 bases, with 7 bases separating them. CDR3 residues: CASSLARGYEQYF. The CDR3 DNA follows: TGTGCCAGCAGTTTAGCGAGGGGATACGAGCAGTACTTC.